A selection of T cell receptor beta chains follows, all from one sample in a study of blood T cell repertoires in COVID-19. Repertoires were generated with immunoSEQ multiplex PCR, while TCRdb's copy carries only in-frame clones and drops some. The data show over 85,000 clones, roughly 87% seen once. Sequences were obtained from peripheral blood. These receptors were obtained from a man in his fifties or sixties with active COVID-19. Both conserved end residues are part of each CDR3. D genes are given only for firm matches. A clone size is listed for some rows: how often the clone was seen (once, few, many), or a class if it is expanded.

TRBV3-1/TRBV3-2	17	NA	TRBJ2-2	TRBD2	CASSQVPAGGPGGELFF	TGTGCCAGCAGCCAAGTCCCAGCGGGGGGGCCAGGCGGGGAGCTGTTTTTT
TRBV18	17	few	TRBJ1-2	TRBD1	CASSPPGTVVLDYGYTF	TGTGCCAGCTCACCACCCGGGACAGTAGTGTTAGACTATGGCTACACCTTC
TRBV6-5	14	NA	TRBJ2-2	NA	CATPAPANTGELFF	TGTGCCACGCCCGCGCCCGCTAACACCGGGGAGCTGTTTTTT
TRBV6-4	13	once	TRBJ2-4	TRBD2	CASRGGGSNIQYF	TGTGCCAGCAGAGGCGGGGGGAGCAACATTCAGTACTTC
TRBV19	13	NA	TRBJ1-6	TRBD1	CASREQGSSPLHF	TGTGCCAGTAGGGAACAGGGGAGTTCACCCCTCCACTTT
TRBV30	12	NA	TRBJ1-5	NA	CAWSTAGQPQHF	TGTGCCTGGAGTACGGCAGGTCAGCCCCAGCATTTT
TRBV11-2	15	NA	TRBJ1-2	NA	CASSLDSGANYGYTF	TGTGCCAGCAGCTTAGATTCGGGGGCTAACTATGGCTACACCTTC
TRBV3-1/TRBV3-2	13	NA	TRBJ1-5	NA	CASSPPSLQPQHF	TGTGCCAGCAGCCCCCCCAGTCTGCAGCCCCAGCATTTT
TRBV6-5	15	NA	TRBJ2-7	TRBD1	CASSYSSDRVEEQYF	TGTGCCAGCAGTTACTCGAGTGACAGGGTGGAAGAGCAGTACTTC
TRBV27	16	few	TRBJ1-6	NA	CASSPVGGSYNSPLHF	TGTGCCAGCAGTCCCGTCGGGGGCTCCTATAATTCACCCCTCCACTTT
TRBV7-8	14	NA	TRBJ1-2	NA	CASSLLFPFYGYTF	TGTGCCAGCAGCTTACTGTTCCCCTTCTATGGCTACACCTTC
TRBV7-2	15	NA	TRBJ1-6	NA	CASSLGTGTNSPLHF	TGTGCCAGCAGCTTAGGTACAGGGACTAATTCACCCCTCCACTTT
TRBV3-1/TRBV3-2	15	NA	TRBJ2-1	TRBD1	CASSQAGQEYNEQFF	TGTGCCAGCAGCCAAGCGGGACAGGAGTACAATGAGCAGTTCTTC
TRBV7-8	15	NA	TRBJ1-6	NA	CASSFETGDNSPLHF	TGTGCCAGCAGCTTCGAAACAGGAGATAATTCACCCCTCCACTTT
TRBV19	12	NA	TRBJ1-1	NA	CASSIIPSEAFF	TGTGCCAGTAGTATTATTCCCTCGGAAGCTTTCTTT
TRBV6-5	12	once	TRBJ2-1	NA	CASRGSYNEQFF	TGTGCCAGCCGAGGTTCCTACAATGAGCAGTTCTTC
TRBV7-2	15	NA	TRBJ2-7	TRBD1	CASSPTGTAIYEQYF	TGTGCCAGCAGCCCGACCGGGACAGCAATCTACGAGCAGTACTTC
TRBV20-1	16	NA	TRBJ2-3	NA	CSASGRRGLSTDTQYF	TGCAGTGCTAGTGGCCGCCGCGGACTTTCCACAGATACGCAGTATTTT
TRBV19	17	NA	TRBJ1-2	TRBD1	CASSIPPFRGSLYGYTF	TGTGCCAGTAGTATACCCCCCTTCAGGGGGTCCCTCTATGGCTACACCTTC
TRBV6-2/TRBV6-3	16	NA	TRBJ1-1	TRBD1	CASSSRTGEGDTEAFF	TGTGCCAGCAGTTCCCGGACAGGGGAAGGGGACACTGAAGCTTTCTTT
TRBV7-2	15	NA	TRBJ2-7	TRBD2	CASSLLAGGVGEQYF	TGTGCCAGCAGCTTACTAGCGGGGGGAGTTGGCGAGCAGTACTTC
TRBV7-9	15	NA	TRBJ1-5	NA	CASSPSTGLNQPQHF	TGTGCCAGCAGCCCAAGTACAGGCCTCAATCAGCCCCAGCATTTT
TRBV18	15	NA	TRBJ1-6	NA	CASSLRQDENSPLHF	TGTGCCAGCTCGCTTCGACAGGATGAAAATTCACCCCTCCACTTT
TRBV6-2/TRBV6-3	18	NA	TRBJ2-4	NA	CASSPLLGGALSKNIQYF	TGTGCCAGCAGTCCCCTATTGGGGGGAGCGCTCTCCAAAAACATTCAGTACTTC
TRBV2	16	NA	TRBJ1-6	NA	CASIFMPSSYNSPLHF	TGTGCCAGCATTTTTATGCCGAGCTCCTATAATTCACCCCTCCACTTT
TRBV5-1	16	few	TRBJ1-6	TRBD1	CAKEFRDSLHNSPLHF	TGCGCCAAGGAGTTCCGGGACAGCTTGCATAATTCACCCCTCCACTTT
TRBV3-1/TRBV3-2	15	NA	TRBJ2-1	TRBD2	CASSVGTSKYNEQFF	TGTGCCAGCAGCGTCGGGACTAGTAAATACAATGAGCAGTTCTTC
TRBV5-4	14	NA	TRBJ1-6	NA	CASSLLAENSPLHF	TGTGCCAGCAGCTTGTTGGCAGAAAATTCACCCCTCCACTTT
TRBV3-1/TRBV3-2	18	few	TRBJ2-6	TRBD1	CASSQDPKQGSGANVLTF	TGTGCCAGCAGCCAAGATCCAAAACAGGGGTCTGGGGCCAACGTCCTGACTTTC
TRBV7-6	16	once	TRBJ2-5	TRBD1	CASSLPRQGKQETQYF	TGTGCCAGCAGCCTACCCCGACAGGGGAAGCAAGAGACCCAGTACTTC
TRBV18	15	NA	TRBJ1-6	TRBD1	CASSFGQGIQSPLHF	TGTGCCAGCTCGTTCGGACAGGGGATTCAATCACCCCTCCACTTT
TRBV12-3/TRBV12-4	13	NA	TRBJ2-1	NA	CASSLAVGNEQFF	TGTGCCAGCAGTTTAGCAGTCGGGAATGAGCAGTTCTTC
TRBV11-2	15	NA	TRBJ2-1	TRBD2	CASSKLAGAHNEQFF	TGTGCCAGCAGCAAACTAGCGGGGGCCCACAATGAGCAGTTCTTC
TRBV9	16	NA	TRBJ2-1	TRBD2	CASSPRSGVSYNEQFF	TGTGCCAGCAGCCCAAGGAGCGGGGTCTCTTACAATGAGCAGTTCTTC
TRBV29-1	13	NA	TRBJ2-2	NA	CSVGRVDTGELFF	TGCAGCGTTGGGAGGGTGGACACCGGGGAGCTGTTTTTT
TRBV9	14	NA	TRBJ1-1	TRBD1	CASSVTGVSPEAFF	TGTGCCAGCAGCGTGACAGGGGTGAGCCCTGAAGCTTTCTTT
TRBV19	17	few	TRBJ2-2	TRBD2	CASSAGGAPGGYRELFF	TGTGCCAGTAGTGCGGGGGGGGCCCCAGGCGGCTACCGGGAGCTGTTTTTT
TRBV5-6	15	NA	TRBJ2-2	TRBD1	CASSQDRGRAGELFF	TGTGCCAGCAGCCAGGACAGGGGTAGAGCCGGGGAGCTGTTTTTT
TRBV19	17	NA	TRBJ1-4	NA	CASSIFSVGHPNEKLFF	TGTGCCAGTAGTATTTTTAGCGTGGGACACCCTAATGAAAAACTGTTTTTT
TRBV11-2	15	NA	TRBJ1-1	NA	CASSPRIWREEEAFF	TGTGCCAGCAGCCCCCGGATCTGGCGAGAGGAGGAAGCTTTCTTT